These 10 T cell receptor beta chains originate from one sample sequenced in a study of T cell repertoires in cytomegalovirus infection. TCRdb passed the reads through MiXCR, listing each CDR3 protein once. The table has approximately 290,000 distinct CDR3 sequences, around 25% seen once. Material for sequencing was PBMCs. The receptor set was obtained from a human donor in good health (CMV status not recorded). Some clones in this sample may be carry-over from other donors' samples.

There are many counts of this clonotype. This sequence joins TRBV7-4 and TRBJ1-1, with 9 bases aligning to TRBD1. CDR1 and CDR2 from the germline V gene are SGHVT and SQSDAQ. V shed 7 bases, J shed 4 bases, and the junction held 7 bases outside the gene matches. The CDR3 has 14 residues. CDR3 DNA: TGTGCCAGCATACGACAGGGGGAAATCACTGAAGCTTTCTTT. Translating it yields CASIRQGEITEAFF.

The chain is built from TRBV6-6 and TRBJ1-1, with D unclear. This CDR3 spans 11 amino acids. Germline lookup yields CDR1 MNHNY and CDR2 SVGAGI (reference sequence). V lost 11 bases and J lost 4, with 11 bases in between. This CDR3 is CASRHVTEAFF. CDR3 DNA: TGTGCCTCCAGACACGTCACTGAAGCTTTCTTT.

This clonotype was seen a single time. The chain is built from TRBV28 and TRBJ1-2; TRBD1 is a possible D gene (5 bases). This CDR3 has 14 residues. The germline CDR1 and CDR2 sequences are MDHEN and SYDVKM. The V gene lost 4 bases and the J gene lost 3 bases, with 12 bases spanning the gap. DNA for the CDR3: TGTGCCAGCAGTTCGCAGGGCGGTGACTATGGCTACACCTTC. Protein: CASSSQGGDYGYTF.

The DNA of the CDR3 is TGCAGTGCTAGAGACCGCGGTCAGGGCAACGGGGTAGCGGGAGTAGGTAGAGACAATGAGCAGTTCTTC. Translating gives CSARDRGQGNGVAGVGRDNEQFF. The genes are TRBV20-1 and TRBJ2-1; TRBD2 matches at 9 bases. The CDR3 spans 23 residues. The germline gives CDR1 DFQATT, CDR2 SNEGSKA (reference sequence). V was clipped by 0 bases and J by 5 bases; unmatched bases: 29.

In its sample, this clonotype was seen a few times. The rearrangement links TRBV11-2 to TRBJ2-1; 8 nucleotides align to TRBD2. The J segment lost 13 bases and the V segment lost 0 bases, leaving 5 bases of the junction unmatched. Germline values: CDR1 SGHAT, CDR2 FQNNGV. The CDR3 totals 13 residues. The CDR3 spells CASSLERAGAQFF. CDR3 DNA sequence: TGTGCCAGCAGCTTAGAGAGAGCGGGAGCCCAGTTCTTC.

This rearrangement joins TRBV7-9 to TRBJ2-5; 9 bases match TRBD1. CDR3 length equals 15 residues. V trimming: 0 bases; J trimming: 5 bases; junction bases outside the gene matches: 4. Germline CDR1 is SEHNR and CDR2 is FQNEAQ (reference sequence). Written as DNA, the CDR3 is TGTGCCAGCAGCTTAGCGCGGACAGGGGAGGAGACCCAGTACTTC. It codes for CASSLARTGEETQYF.

The CDR3 region is CAWSLKTGTSTEAFF. CDR3 bases: TGTGCCTGGAGCCTTAAAACAGGTACTAGCACTGAAGCTTTCTTT. This rearrangement joins TRBV30 to TRBJ1-1; D possibly corresponds to TRBD1 (5 bases). CDR1 is GTSNPN, CDR2 SVGIG, per germline (reference sequence). The ends were cut back, 3 bases at V and 4 bases at J, with 18 bases in the middle. The CDR3 totals 15 residues.

This clonotype appeared many times. This rearrangement joins TRBV7-8 to TRBJ2-2; D gene ambiguous. Per the germline V gene, CDR1 is SGHVS and CDR2 is FQNEAQ. Trimming pared 8 bases from V and 0 bases from J, leaving 10 bases between. The CDR3 covers 14 residues. The CDR3 sequence is CASSINTNTGELFF. As DNA, the CDR3 is TGTGCCAGCTCCATAAATACGAACACCGGGGAGCTGTTTTTT.

The genes are TRBV20-1 and TRBJ1-5; TRBD1 matches at 9 bases. After removal of 2 bases from V and 4 bases from J, the junction contained 9 bases not matched to a gene. Germline-derived CDR1 and CDR2 are DFQATT and SNEGSKA (reference sequence). The CDR3 length is 16 residues. As DNA, the CDR3 is TGCAGTGCTAGATTGGCGGGACAGGGACTAAATCAGCCCCAGCATTTT. It encodes CSARLAGQGLNQPQHF.

The V call is TRBV28, the J call TRBJ1-6, with 10 bases aligning to TRBD1. CDR3 size: 16 residues. Germline CDR1 is MDHEN and CDR2 is SYDVKM. With 8 bases clipped from V and 9 bases from J, the junction kept 13 bases outside the gene matches. The CDR3 reads CASSPHEGQGTSPLHF. CDR3 nucleotides: TGTGCCAGCTCTCCCCACGAGGGACAGGGGACTTCACCCCTCCACTTT.